The 18 T cell receptor beta chains presented below share a single source sample, sequenced in a study of blood T cell repertoires in COVID-19. This table comes from immunoSEQ multiplex PCR, and its TCRdb copy is limited to in-frame clones, with some not included. The sample lists about 130,000 clones; almost 85% were seen once. Input material: peripheral blood. Source of these receptors: a human donor in a cohort sampled during active COVID-19.

V and J are TRBV18 and TRBJ2-7; possible D gene TRBD2, 6 bases. Trimming took 5 bases from V and 2 from J, leaving 13 bases between them. The CDR3 totals 14 residues. CDR1 and CDR2 (germline): KGHSH, LQKENI. CDR3: CASSDPGTPYEQYF. CDR3 bases: TGTGCCAGCTCAGACCCGGGGACTCCCTACGAGCAGTACTTC.

The rearrangement links TRBV30 to TRBJ2-6; TRBD1 aligns across 12 bases. CDR1 and CDR2 from the germline V gene are GTSNPN and SVGIG (reference sequence). J gave up 1 base and V 5 bases, and 3 bases lay outside the gene matches. CDR3 length: 16 amino acids. The CDR3: CAWGGQGASGANVLTF. CDR3 nucleotides: TGTGCCTGGGGGGGACAGGGGGCGTCTGGGGCCAACGTCCTGACTTTC.

V gene TRBV4-1 combines with J gene TRBJ2-1, with D tentatively TRBD2 (6 bases). Germline CDR1 MGHRA, CDR2 YSYEKL. The V end lost 5 bases, the J end lost 2 bases, and 13 bases lay between the germline ends. This CDR3 has 15 amino acids. CDR3 sequence (DNA): TGCGCCAGCAGCTCCCCCGGGGGAGCCTACAATGAGCAGTTCTTC. It specifies CASSSPGGAYNEQFF.

The chain couples TRBV5-1 to TRBJ2-7; 7 bases are a match to TRBD1. There are 14 residues in the CDR3. Germline V CDR1 and CDR2: SGHRS, YFSETQ. V trimming: 6 bases; J trimming: 7 bases; junction bases outside the gene matches: 13. The CDR3 DNA reads as TGCGCCAGCACCTCCGGGACAGCCTTAGGGGAGCAGTACTTC. Residues: CASTSGTALGEQYF.

The genes are TRBV5-6 and TRBJ2-7; TRBD1 matches at 7 bases. The J segment lost 4 bases and the V segment lost 4 bases, leaving 8 bases of the junction unmatched. Germline CDR1 is SGHDT and CDR2 is YYEEEE. The CDR3 length is 14 residues. The CDR3 nucleotides are TGTGCCAGCAGCGGGGGACAGAGAGAATACGAGCAGTACTTC. It is translated as CASSGGQREYEQYF.

This CDR3 reads CASSPGRGLQETQYF. DNA for the CDR3: TGTGCCAGCAGCCCCGGTCGGGGACTACAAGAGACCCAGTACTTC. The chain employs TRBV3-1 (or the pseudogene TRBV3-2) and TRBJ2-5; 7 bases map to TRBD2. The germline gives CDR1 LGHDT, CDR2 YNNKEL (reference sequence). V lost 4 bases to trimming and J lost 2 bases; unmatched junction nucleotides: 7. There are 15 residues in the CDR3.

The genes are TRBV5-1 and TRBJ2-1; 14 bases map to TRBD2. Looked up from germline, CDR1 is SGHRS and CDR2 is YFSETQ. J gave up 5 bases and V 2 bases, and 6 bases lay outside the gene matches. The CDR3 runs 17 residues. CDR3 DNA: TGCGCCAGCAGCTTCGCAGGACTAGCGGGGGGTAACAATGAGCAGTTCTTC. It translates to CASSFAGLAGGNNEQFF.

The genes are TRBV10-2 and TRBJ2-1; 7 positions agree with TRBD2. CDR1 WSHSY and CDR2 SAAADI come from the germline V gene. The CDR3 runs to 15 residues. After removal of 3 bases from V and 8 bases from J, the junction contained 10 bases not matched to a gene. DNA for the CDR3: TGCGCCAGCAGTGATCCCGGGACTAATCGGTATGAGCAGTTCTTC. This codes for CASSDPGTNRYEQFF.

V gene TRBV10-3 combines with J gene TRBJ2-3, with TRBD2 matching over 9 bases. Germline-derived CDR1 and CDR2 are ENHRY and SYGVKD. The CDR3 is 13 residues long. V dropped 3 bases and J dropped 7; count of bases not matched to a gene: 2. The CDR3 protein is CAISEGTSNTQYF. CDR3 in DNA: TGTGCCATCAGTGAAGGGACTAGCAATACGCAGTATTTT.

This clone appeared a single time. The chain recombines TRBV6-4 with TRBJ1-3; unclear D gene. The CDR3 consists of 15 residues. Germline CDR1 and CDR2: MRHNA and SNTAGT. Trimming removed 3 bases at V and 2 bases at J, with 11 bases between. The CDR3 here is CASSEMYGAGNTIYF. CDR3 sequence (DNA): TGTGCCAGCAGTGAGATGTACGGAGCTGGAAACACCATATATTTT.

The CDR3 reads CASSLARGTDTQYF. The CDR3 DNA follows: TGTGCCAGCAGCTTGGCGCGGGGAACCGATACGCAGTATTTT. The chain couples TRBV5-6 to TRBJ2-3; a weak D match, TRBD2 (6 bases). This CDR3 is 14 amino acids long. Trimming shortened V by 0 bases and J by 6 bases, and 11 bases separated the two germline ends. Germline CDR1 and CDR2: SGHDT and YYEEEE.

This clone was observed once. The chain joins TRBV7-8 to TRBJ2-7; 8 nucleotides match TRBD1. Per germline, CDR1 SGHVS and CDR2 FQNEAQ. This CDR3 spans 14 amino acids. The V gene end was trimmed by 1 base and the J gene end by 5 bases; junction bases not matched to a gene: 4. This CDR3 reads CASSLVDRAHEQYF. The CDR3 DNA reads as TGTGCCAGCAGCTTAGTGGACAGGGCCCACGAGCAGTACTTC.

The rearrangement joins TRBV19 to TRBJ2-7, with TRBD1 identical over 7 bases. The V and J ends lost 5 bases and 5 bases, in that order; junction bases with no gene match: 9. This CDR3 has 14 residues. The germline gives CDR1 LNHDA, CDR2 SQIVND (reference sequence). CDR3 amino acids: CASSLGTVTHEQYF. CDR3 in DNA: TGTGCCAGTAGTCTGGGGACAGTTACGCACGAGCAGTACTTC.

V gene TRBV4-2 combines with J gene TRBJ2-3; 13 bases are shared with TRBD2. CDR3 length equals 16 residues. Trimming at V came to 8 bases and at J to 6 bases, leaving 11 bases not matched to a gene. Germline CDR1 is LGHNA and CDR2 is YNFKEQ. The CDR3 DNA reads as TGTGCCAGCTCCCCGGACGTACTAGCGGGGGGGGATACGCAGTATTTT. Its translation: CASSPDVLAGGDTQYF.

This clone was seen more than once but under ten times. The V call is TRBV6-1, the J call TRBJ2-1; TRBD2 matches 11 bases. V trimming: 4 bases; J trimming: 9 bases; junction bases outside the gene matches: 11. The CDR3 consists of 16 residues. Germline assignment: CDR1 MNHNS and CDR2 SASEGT. CDR3 sequence: CASSGSIAGGVGEQFF. For the CDR3, the DNA is TGTGCCAGCAGTGGATCAATAGCGGGGGGGGTTGGTGAGCAGTTCTTC.

V usage is TRBV11-3 and J usage is TRBJ2-7, with 10 bases aligning to TRBD1. Trimming took 10 bases from V and 0 from J; bases not matched to a gene: 6. Germline V gene lookup returns CDR1 SGHNT and CDR2 YENEEA. CDR3 length equals 14 residues. The CDR3 region has the DNA TGTGCCAACCGGGACAGGGGCCCCTCCTACGAGCAGTACTTC. Its translation: CANRDRGPSYEQYF.

The chain employs TRBV7-9 and TRBJ2-7; D ambiguous. Germline V gene data show CDR1 as SEHNR and CDR2 as FQNEAQ (reference sequence). Trimming removed 3 bases at V and 5 bases at J, with 14 bases between. The CDR3 loop spans 14 amino acids. Here the CDR3 DNA reads TGTGCCAGCAGCTTGATGGCAGGTCCTAACGAGCAGTACTTC. It encodes CASSLMAGPNEQYF.

V and J are TRBV11-3 and TRBJ2-7, with TRBD2 matching 8 bases. The CDR3 spans 12 residues. Losses at the gene ends were 4 bases for V and 6 bases for J; bases not matched to a gene: 2. CDR1 is SGHNT, CDR2 YENEEA, per germline. This chain's CDR3 is CASSSGGAEQYF. CDR3 DNA: TGTGCCAGCAGCTCGGGGGGGGCCGAGCAGTACTTC.